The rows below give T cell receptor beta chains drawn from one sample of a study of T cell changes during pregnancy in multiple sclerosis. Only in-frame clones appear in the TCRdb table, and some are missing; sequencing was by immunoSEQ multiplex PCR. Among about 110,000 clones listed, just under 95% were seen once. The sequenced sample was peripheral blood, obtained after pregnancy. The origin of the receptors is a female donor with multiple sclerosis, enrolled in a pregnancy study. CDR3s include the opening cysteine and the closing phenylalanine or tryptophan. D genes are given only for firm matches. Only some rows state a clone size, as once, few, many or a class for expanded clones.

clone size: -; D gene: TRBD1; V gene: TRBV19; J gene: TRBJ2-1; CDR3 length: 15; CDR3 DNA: TGTGCCAGTATAAGCGGCGGACAGGGGGTCGGGGAGCAGTTCTTC; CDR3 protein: CASISGGQGVGEQFF
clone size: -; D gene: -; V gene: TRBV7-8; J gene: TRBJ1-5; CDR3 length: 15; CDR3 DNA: TGTGCCAGCAGCTTAGGCGGGGGTCCCAATCAGCCCCAGCATTTT; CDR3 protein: CASSLGGGPNQPQHF
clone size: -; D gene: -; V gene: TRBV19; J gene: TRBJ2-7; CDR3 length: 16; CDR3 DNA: TGTGCCAGTAGTCATCGGAGCCCGAGGGAATCGTACGAGCAGTACTTC; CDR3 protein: CASSHRSPRESYEQYF
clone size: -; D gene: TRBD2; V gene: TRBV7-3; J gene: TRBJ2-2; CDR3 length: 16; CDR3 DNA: TGTGCCAGCAGCTTAACAAGGACTAGCAACACCGGGGAGCTGTTTTTT; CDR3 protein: CASSLTRTSNTGELFF
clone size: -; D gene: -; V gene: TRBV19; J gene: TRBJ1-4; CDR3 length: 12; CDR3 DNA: TGTGCCAGTAGTACCCCGAATGAAAAACTGTTTTTT; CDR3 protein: CASSTPNEKLFF
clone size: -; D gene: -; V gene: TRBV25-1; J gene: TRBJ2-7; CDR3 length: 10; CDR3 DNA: TGTGCCAGCAGTGCGGGCGAGCAGTACTTC; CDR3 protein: CASSAGEQYF
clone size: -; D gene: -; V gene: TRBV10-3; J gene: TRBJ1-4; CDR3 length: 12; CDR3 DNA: TGTGCCATCAGAGGGGGTAATGAAAAACTGTTTTTT; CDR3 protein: CAIRGGNEKLFF
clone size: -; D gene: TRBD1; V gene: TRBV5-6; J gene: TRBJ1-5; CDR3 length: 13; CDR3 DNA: TGTGCCAGCAGCTCAGGGGGTAGCCAGCCCCAGCATTTT; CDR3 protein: CASSSGGSQPQHF
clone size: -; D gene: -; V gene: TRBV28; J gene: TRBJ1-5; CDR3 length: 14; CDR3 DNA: TGTGCCAGCAGTTTTAGAACAGGGAGACAGCCCCAGCATTTT; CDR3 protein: CASSFRTGRQPQHF
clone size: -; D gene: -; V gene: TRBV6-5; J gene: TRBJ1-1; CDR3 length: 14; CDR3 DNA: TGTGCCAGCAGGACGACTTATCGGGACACTGAAGCTTTCTTT; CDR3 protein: CASRTTYRDTEAFF
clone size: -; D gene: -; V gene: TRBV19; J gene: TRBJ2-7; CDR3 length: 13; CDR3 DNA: TGTGCCAGTAGCCCCGGCACAGGGAATGGGAAGTACTTC; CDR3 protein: CASSPGTGNGKYF
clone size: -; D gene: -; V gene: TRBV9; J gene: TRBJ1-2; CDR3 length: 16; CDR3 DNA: TGTGCCAGCAGCCCCGGTTTTGCCCTAGGAAACTATGGCTACACCTTC; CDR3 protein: CASSPGFALGNYGYTF
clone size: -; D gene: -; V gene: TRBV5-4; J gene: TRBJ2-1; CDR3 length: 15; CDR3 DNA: TGTGCCAGCAGCCCCGGCCTAGCTGTTCACAATGAGCAGTTCTTC; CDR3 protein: CASSPGLAVHNEQFF
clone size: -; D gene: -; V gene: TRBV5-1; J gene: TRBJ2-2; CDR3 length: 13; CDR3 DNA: TGCGCCAGCAGCTTTGGTCCGGCCGGGGAGCTGTTTTTT; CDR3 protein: CASSFGPAGELFF
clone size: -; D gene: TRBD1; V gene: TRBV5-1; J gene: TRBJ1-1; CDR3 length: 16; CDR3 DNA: TGCGCCAGCAGCACCGGGACAGGGAGGTGGGGAACTGAAGCTTTCTTT; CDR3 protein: CASSTGTGRWGTEAFF
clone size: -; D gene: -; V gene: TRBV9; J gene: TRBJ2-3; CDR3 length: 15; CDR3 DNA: TGTGCCAGCAGCGTAGGTAGCGGCCGGGCAGATACGCAGTATTTT; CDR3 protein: CASSVGSGRADTQYF
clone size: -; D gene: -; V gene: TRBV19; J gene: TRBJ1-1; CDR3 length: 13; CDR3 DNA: TGTGCCAGTAGCTACGGGGGACCCACTGAAGCTTTCTTT; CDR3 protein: CASSYGGPTEAFF
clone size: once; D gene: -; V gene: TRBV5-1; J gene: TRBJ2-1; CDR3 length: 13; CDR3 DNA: TGCGCCAGCAGCTTTAGGCGGAACAATGAGCAGTTCTTC; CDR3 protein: CASSFRRNNEQFF
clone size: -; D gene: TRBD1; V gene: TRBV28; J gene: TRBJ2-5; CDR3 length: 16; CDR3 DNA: TGTGCCAGCAGTTTAGTCGGGGACAGGGGAACGGAGACCCAGTACTTC; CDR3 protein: CASSLVGDRGTETQYF
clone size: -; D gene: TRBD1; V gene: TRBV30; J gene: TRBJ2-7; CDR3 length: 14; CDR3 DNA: TGTGCCTGGAGGGGACAGGGGGAAACCTACGAGCAGTACTTC; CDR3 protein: CAWRGQGETYEQYF
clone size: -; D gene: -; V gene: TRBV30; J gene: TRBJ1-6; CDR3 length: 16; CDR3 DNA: TGTGCCTGGAGTGAACTATTGGGGAGAGCCCCCTCACCCCTCCACTTT; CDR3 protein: CAWSELLGRAPSPLHF
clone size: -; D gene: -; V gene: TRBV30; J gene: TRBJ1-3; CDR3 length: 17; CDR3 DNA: TGTGCCTGGAGTTGGCAGGGCCCTCTTTACTCTGGAAACACCATATATTTT; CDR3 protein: CAWSWQGPLYSGNTIYF
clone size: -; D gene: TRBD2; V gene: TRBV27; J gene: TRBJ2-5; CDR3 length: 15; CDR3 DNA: TGTGCCAGCAGCCAACTAGCGGGAGATCAAGAGACCCAGTACTTC; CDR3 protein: CASSQLAGDQETQYF
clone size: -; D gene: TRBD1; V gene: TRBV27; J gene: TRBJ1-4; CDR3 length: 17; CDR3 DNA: TGTGCCAGCAGCTGGACAGGGGGCCCTCGGAGGAATGAAAAACTGTTTTTT; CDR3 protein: CASSWTGGPRRNEKLFF
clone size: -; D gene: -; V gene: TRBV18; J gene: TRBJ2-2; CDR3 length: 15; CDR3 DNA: TGTGCCAGCTCACCCCAGGGGCAGGACGCCGGGGAGCTGTTTTTT; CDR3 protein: CASSPQGQDAGELFF
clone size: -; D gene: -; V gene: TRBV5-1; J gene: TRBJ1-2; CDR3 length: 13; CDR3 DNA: TGCGCCAGCAGTGGAGAAACGGTCTATGGCTACACCTTC; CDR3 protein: CASSGETVYGYTF
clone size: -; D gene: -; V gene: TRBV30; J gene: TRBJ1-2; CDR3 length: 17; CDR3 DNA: TGTGCCTGGACTACGTACCACTCAGGGATAGCTAACTATGGCTACACCTTC; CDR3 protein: CAWTTYHSGIANYGYTF
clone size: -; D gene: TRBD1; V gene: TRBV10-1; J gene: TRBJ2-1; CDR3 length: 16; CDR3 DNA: TGCGCCAGCAGTGAAAGGAGCCGATACAGGGGTGGTGAGCAGTTCTTC; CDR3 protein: CASSERSRYRGGEQFF
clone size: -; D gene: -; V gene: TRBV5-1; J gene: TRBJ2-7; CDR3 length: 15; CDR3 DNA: TGCGCCAGCAGCTTATACAGTGCCAGCTCCTACGAGCAGTACTTC; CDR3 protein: CASSLYSASSYEQYF
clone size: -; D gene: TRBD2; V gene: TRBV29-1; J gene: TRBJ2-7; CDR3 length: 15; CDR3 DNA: TGCAGCGTTGTAGGAGCGGGAAGCCTCCTCGCCGAGCAGTACTTC; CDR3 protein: CSVVGAGSLLAEQYF
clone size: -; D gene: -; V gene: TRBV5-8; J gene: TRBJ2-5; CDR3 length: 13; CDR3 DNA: TGTGCCAGCAGCTTATATGAGCGAGAGACCCAGTACTTC; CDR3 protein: CASSLYERETQYF
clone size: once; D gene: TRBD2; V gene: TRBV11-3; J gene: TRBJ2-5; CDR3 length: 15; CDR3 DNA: TGTGCCAGCAGCTTGGGAGGGGCAGTTGAAGAGACCCAGTACTTC; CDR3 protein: CASSLGGAVEETQYF
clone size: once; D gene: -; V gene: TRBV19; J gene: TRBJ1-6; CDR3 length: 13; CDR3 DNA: TGTGCCAGTAGTGCATCAGGGTATTCACCCCTCCACTTT; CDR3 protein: CASSASGYSPLHF
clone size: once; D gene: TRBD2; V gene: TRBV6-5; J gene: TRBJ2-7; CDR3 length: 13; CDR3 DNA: TGTGCCAGCAGTTCTCCGGGAGGCGGCGGGCAGTACTTC; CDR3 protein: CASSSPGGGGQYF
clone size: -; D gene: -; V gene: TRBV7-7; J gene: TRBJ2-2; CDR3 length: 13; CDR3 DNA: TGTGCCAGCAGCTCGGACAGTACCGGGGAGCTGTTTTTT; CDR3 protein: CASSSDSTGELFF
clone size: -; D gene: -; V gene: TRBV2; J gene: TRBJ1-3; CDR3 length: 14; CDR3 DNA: TGTGCCAGCACTCGAACGGGGGCTGGAAACACCATATATTTT; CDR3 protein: CASTRTGAGNTIYF
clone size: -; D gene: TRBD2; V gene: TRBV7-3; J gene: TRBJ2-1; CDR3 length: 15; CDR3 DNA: TGTGCCAGCAGCCCCGTTAAGCGGGAGTACAATGAGCAGTTCTTC; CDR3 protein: CASSPVKREYNEQFF
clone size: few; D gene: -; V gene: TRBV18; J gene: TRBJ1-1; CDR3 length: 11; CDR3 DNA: TGTGCCAGCTCAACTAAAACTGAAGCTTTCTTT; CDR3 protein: CASSTKTEAFF
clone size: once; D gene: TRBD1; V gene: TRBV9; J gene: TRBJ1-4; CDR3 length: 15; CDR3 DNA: TGTGCCAGCAGCGCCGGACAGGCGACTAATGAAAAACTGTTTTTT; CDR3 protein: CASSAGQATNEKLFF
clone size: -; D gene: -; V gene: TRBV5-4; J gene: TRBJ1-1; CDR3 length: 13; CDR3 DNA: TGTGCCAGCAGCTTCCCCGACGGAGGGAAAGCTTTCTTT; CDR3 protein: CASSFPDGGKAFF
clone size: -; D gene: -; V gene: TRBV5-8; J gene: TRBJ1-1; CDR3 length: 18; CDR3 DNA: TGTGCCAGCAGCTTGGCCATGAAGTCAGGGATCCAGAACACTGAAGCTTTCTTT; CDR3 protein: CASSLAMKSGIQNTEAFF
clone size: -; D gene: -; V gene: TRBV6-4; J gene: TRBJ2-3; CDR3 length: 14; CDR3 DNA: TGTGCCAGCAGCCCGTCCTATAGCACAGATACGCAGTATTTT; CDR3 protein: CASSPSYSTDTQYF
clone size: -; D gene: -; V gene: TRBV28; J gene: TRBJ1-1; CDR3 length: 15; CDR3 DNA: TGTGCCAGCAGTTCGCCACAGGGACACAACACTGAAGCTTTCTTT; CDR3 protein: CASSSPQGHNTEAFF